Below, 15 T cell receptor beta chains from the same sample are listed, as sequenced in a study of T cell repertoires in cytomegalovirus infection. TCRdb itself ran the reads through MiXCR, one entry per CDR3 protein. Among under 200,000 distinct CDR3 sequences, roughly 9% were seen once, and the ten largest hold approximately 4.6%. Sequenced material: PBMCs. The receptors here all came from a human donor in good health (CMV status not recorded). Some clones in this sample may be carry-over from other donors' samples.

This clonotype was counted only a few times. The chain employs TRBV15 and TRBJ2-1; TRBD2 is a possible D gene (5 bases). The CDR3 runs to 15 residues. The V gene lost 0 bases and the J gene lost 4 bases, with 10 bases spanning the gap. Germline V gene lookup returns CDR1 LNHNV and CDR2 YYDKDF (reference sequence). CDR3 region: CATSRDRAEYNEQFF. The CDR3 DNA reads TGTGCCACCAGCAGAGATCGAGCGGAGTACAATGAGCAGTTCTTC.

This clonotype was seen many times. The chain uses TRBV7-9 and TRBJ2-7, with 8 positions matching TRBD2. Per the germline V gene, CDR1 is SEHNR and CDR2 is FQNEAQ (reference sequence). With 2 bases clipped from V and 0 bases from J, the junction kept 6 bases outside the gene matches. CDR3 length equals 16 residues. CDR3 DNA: TGTGCCAGCAGCTTAAGTCTAGCGGGTCCCTCCTACGAGCAGTACTTC. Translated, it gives CASSLSLAGPSYEQYF.

The CDR3: CAARDREETQYF. Here the CDR3 DNA reads TGTGCCGCCCGGGACAGAGAAGAGACCCAGTACTTC. The rearrangement links TRBV30 to TRBJ2-5; 7 bases fit TRBD1. Trimming took 8 bases from V and 3 from J; bases not matched to a gene: 6. Per germline, CDR1 GTSNPN and CDR2 SVGIG (reference sequence). There are 12 residues in the CDR3.

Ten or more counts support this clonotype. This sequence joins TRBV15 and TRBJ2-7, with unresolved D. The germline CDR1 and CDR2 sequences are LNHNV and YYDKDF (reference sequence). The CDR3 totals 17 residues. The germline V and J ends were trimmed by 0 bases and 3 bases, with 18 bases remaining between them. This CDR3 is CATSREPAVGFRYEQYF. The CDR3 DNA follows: TGTGCCACCAGCAGAGAACCCGCCGTGGGTTTTCGCTACGAGCAGTACTTC.

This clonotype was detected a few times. The CDR3 DNA sequence: TGTGCCAGCTATTCCGGAGTTAGCTCCTACGAGCAGTACTTC. Translation gives CASYSGVSSYEQYF. V gene TRBV27 combines with J gene TRBJ2-7; D not resolved. Germline V gene data show CDR1 as MNHEY and CDR2 as SMNVEV (reference sequence). V shed 8 bases and J shed 0 bases, with 14 bases lying between them. The CDR3 is 14 amino acids.

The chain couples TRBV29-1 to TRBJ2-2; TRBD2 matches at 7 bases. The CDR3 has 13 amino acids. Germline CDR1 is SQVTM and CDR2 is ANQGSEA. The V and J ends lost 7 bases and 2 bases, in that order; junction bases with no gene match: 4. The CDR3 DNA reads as TGCAGCGGGGGACTACCCAACACCGGGGAGCTGTTTTTT. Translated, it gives CSGGLPNTGELFF.

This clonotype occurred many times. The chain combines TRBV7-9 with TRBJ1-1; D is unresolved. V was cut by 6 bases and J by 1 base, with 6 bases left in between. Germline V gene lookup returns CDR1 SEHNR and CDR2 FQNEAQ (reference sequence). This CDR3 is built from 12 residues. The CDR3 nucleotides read TGTGCCAGCAGAATAGGGAACACTGAAGCTTTCTTT. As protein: CASRIGNTEAFF.

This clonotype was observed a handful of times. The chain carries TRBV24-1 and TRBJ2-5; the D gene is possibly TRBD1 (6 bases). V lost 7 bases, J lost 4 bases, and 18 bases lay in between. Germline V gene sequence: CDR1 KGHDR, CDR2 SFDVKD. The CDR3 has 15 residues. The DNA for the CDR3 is TGTGCCACCAGCCATAGTAACAGGGTACCAGAGACCCAGTACTTC. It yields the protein CATSHSNRVPETQYF.

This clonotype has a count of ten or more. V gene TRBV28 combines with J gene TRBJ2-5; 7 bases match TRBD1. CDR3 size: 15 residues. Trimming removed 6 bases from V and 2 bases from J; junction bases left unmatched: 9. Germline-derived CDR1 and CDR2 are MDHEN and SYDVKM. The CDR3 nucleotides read TGTGCCAGCAGCATGGGAAGGGGGCCACAAGAGACCCAGTACTTC. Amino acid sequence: CASSMGRGPQETQYF.

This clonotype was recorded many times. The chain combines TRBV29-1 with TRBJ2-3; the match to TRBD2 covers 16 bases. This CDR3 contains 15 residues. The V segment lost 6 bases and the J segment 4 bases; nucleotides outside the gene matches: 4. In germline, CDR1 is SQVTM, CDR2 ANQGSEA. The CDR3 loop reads CSVTGTSGRADTQYF. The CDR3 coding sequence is TGCAGCGTGACCGGGACTAGCGGGAGGGCAGATACGCAGTATTTT.

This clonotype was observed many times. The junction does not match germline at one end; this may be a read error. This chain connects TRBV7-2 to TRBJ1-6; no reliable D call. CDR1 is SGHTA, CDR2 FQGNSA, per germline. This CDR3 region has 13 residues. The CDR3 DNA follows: TGTGCCAGCAACTTACGAGTGGGCTCACCCCTCCACTTT. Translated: CASNLRVGSPLHF.

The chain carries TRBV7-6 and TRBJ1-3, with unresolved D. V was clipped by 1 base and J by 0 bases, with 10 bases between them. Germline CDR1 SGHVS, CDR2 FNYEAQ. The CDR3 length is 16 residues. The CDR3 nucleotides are TGTGCCAGCAGCTTAGTTCCTCGAAGCTCTGGAAACACCATATATTTT. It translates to CASSLVPRSSGNTIYF.

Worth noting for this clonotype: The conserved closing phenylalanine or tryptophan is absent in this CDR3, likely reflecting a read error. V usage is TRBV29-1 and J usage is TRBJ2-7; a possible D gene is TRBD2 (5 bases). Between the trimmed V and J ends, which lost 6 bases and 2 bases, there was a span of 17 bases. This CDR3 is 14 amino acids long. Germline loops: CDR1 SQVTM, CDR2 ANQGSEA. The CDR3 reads CSVELAGSAYEQYL. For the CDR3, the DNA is TGCAGCGTAGAACTGGCGGGTTCCGCCTACGAGCAGTACTTA.

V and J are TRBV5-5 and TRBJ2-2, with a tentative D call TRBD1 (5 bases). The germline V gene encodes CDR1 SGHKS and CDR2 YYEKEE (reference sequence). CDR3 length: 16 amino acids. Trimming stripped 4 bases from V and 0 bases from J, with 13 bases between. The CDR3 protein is CASSLTGNANTGELFF. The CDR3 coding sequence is TGTGCCAGCAGCCTCACAGGCAACGCGAACACCGGGGAGCTGTTTTTT.

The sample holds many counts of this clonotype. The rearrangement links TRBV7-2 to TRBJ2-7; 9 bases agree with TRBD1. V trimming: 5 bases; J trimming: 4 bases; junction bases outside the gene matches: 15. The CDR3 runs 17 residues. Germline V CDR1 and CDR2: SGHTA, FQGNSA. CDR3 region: CASSRDPIGTGTYEQYF. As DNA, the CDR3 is TGTGCCAGCAGCCGCGACCCGATCGGGACAGGGACTTACGAGCAGTACTTC.